Following are 2 T cell receptor beta chains from one sample sequenced in a study of blood T cell repertoires in COVID-19. Profiling relied on immunoSEQ multiplex PCR, and the TCRdb table lists in-frame clones only, not all of them. The sample has about 160,000 clones, more than 80% seen once. Sequencing input: peripheral blood. The receptor set was obtained from a woman aged 60 to 75 with COVID-19, enrolled during active disease.

Worth noting for this clone: This sample includes further DNA sequences coding for the same CDR3. J is TRBJ2-2 and V is TRBV7-9, with 7 bases that match TRBD1. In germline, CDR1 is SEHNR, CDR2 FQNEAQ (reference sequence). J gave up 5 bases and V 4 bases, and 10 bases lay outside the gene matches. This CDR3 is 16 amino acids long. The CDR3 DNA reads TGTGCCAGCAGCTCCTGGACAGGAGGTCGGACCGGGGAGCTGTTTTTT. Translation: CASSSWTGGRTGELFF.

The chain couples TRBV7-8 to TRBJ1-1; D is undetermined. Germline lookup yields CDR1 SGHVS and CDR2 FQNEAQ. The CDR3 totals 14 residues. With 3 bases removed from V and 1 base from J, the gap between germline ends came to 9 bases. CDR3 nucleotides: TGTGCCAGCAGCTTGGGTACAGCGAACACTGAAGCTTTCTTT. Translating gives CASSLGTANTEAFF. The complete variable domain, with remaining parts taken from reference TRBV7-8 and TRBJ1-1, reads GAGVSQSPRYKVAKRGQDVALRCDPISGHVSLFWYQQALGQGPEFLTYFQNEAQLDKSGLPSDRFFAERPEGSVSTLKIQRTQQEDSAVYLCASSLGTANTEAFFGQGTRLTVV.